This is a list of T cell receptor beta chains from one sample in a study of graft-versus-host responses after intestinal transplantation. The data were produced by immunoSEQ multiplex PCR, yet TCRdb's version contains in-frame clones alone and is incomplete. The sample gives some 90,000 clones, 75% to 90% of which show up once; 0.095% to 0.11% is in the top ten. These receptors' antigens are unknown. Sequenced here: unstimulated CD4+ T cells sorted from spleen or lymph node cells, sampled before intestinal transplant. These receptors originate from a human donor who received an intestinal transplant. Both conserved end residues are trimmed from each CDR3.

TRBV5-6 | ASSFPRTGGRETQY
TRBV27 | ASSLRIEGGTGYEQY
TRBV2 | ASRLGRGNTGELF
TRBV19 | ASSTATGRGGYT
TRBV5-1 | ASSLAGGMNTEAF
TRBV5-1 | ASSPGLVADTQY
TRBV6-5 | ASSYRFPKGDEQF
TRBV4-1 | ASSQAAGDIQY
TRBV6-1 | ASSEMGGNEQF
TRBV7-3 | ASSLDRDTEAF
TRBV6-5 | ASSTLRSPLH
TRBV5-1 | ASSFQGFSYNEQF
TRBV6-5 | ASRKGDANQPQH
TRBV11-2 | ASSLDLPDSNQPQH
TRBV5-4 | ASSLNRGPFYGYT
TRBV4-1 | ASSHATGTGNSPLH
TRBV5-4 | ASRSGQDFYGYT
TRBV7-9 | ASSLVRVAQETQY
TRBV19 | ASSIPGSPLH
TRBV6-5 | ASSYSTGWETQY
TRBV6-1 | ASSGTGRNQPQH
TRBV7-9 | ASSLAPRRLEQY
TRBV10-3 | AISPDRDGYT
TRBV2 | ASSALGLAGAGGQF
TRBV7-3 | ASSSPGGGGTDTQY
TRBV7-8 | ASSHDRGQVDTQY
TRBV18 | ASSPTGDNQPQH
TRBV15 | ATSAQRAGTVYEQY
TRBV7-3 | ASSLTSGGSNEQF
TRBV5-6 | ASSLRGRGEKLF
TRBV27 | ASRLTGPYNSPLH
TRBV4-1 | ASSQSTGGNEQY
TRBV2 | ASSPTRGLADTQY
TRBV7-9 | ASSSIGQTYEQY
TRBV6-1 | ASSLPAGNYGYT
TRBV11-2 | ASSSGGAPYKQY
TRBV7-2 | ASSPRAGTAYNEQF